Sequencing of this TCR beta chain was carried out in a study of shared clonotypes between healthy human individuals (dated by TCRdb to 2018 to 2021). The study in broad terms: The cohort included three men and a couple of women between 18 and 49 years of age. For each donor, CD4 naive and CD4 memory were each run on three plates, CD8 naive on two plates, and CD8 memory on one plate. The study deeply sequenced blood TCR repertoires of five healthy adults to estimate repertoire size and the extent of clonotype sharing between individuals. Different laboratories and diverse techniques were used to prepare libraries and sequence TCR repertoires, to increase sequencing depth and limit assay-specific biases. Per donor, leukapheresis produced somewhere between about 0.85 and 8.9 billion PBMCs.

The investigation overall reported the following: Based on pairwise subsampling, the degree of clonotype sharing among donors was expected to be affected by sequencing depth. Sharing across a few donors was observed for about 5% of naive CD4, about 3.2% of naive CD8, 2.3% of memory CD4, and about 0.4% of memory CD8 clonotypes. Larger estimated clonotype richness was generally found for naive subsets than for memory subsets. Higher generation probabilities were observed for clonotypes shared by all four sorted-subset donors than for non-shared clonotypes. The small number of donors limited the genetic and exposure-history diversity represented. Rarefaction of sorted-subset datasets indicated incomplete sequencing despite the large sequencing depth. Only blood was sampled, and tissue TCR repertoires likely differ from those in blood.

Healthy HIV-negative adults with no recently reported acute infections or vaccinations were included as donors. Only Caucasian adults living in Nashville, Tennessee, USA were represented among the donors. CD4+ T cells were enriched by magnetic negative selection; naive cells were then positively selected on CD45RA, and the negative fraction formed the memory subset. Blood was obtained by leukapheresis, after which PBMCs were separated by Ficoll-Histopaque density gradient centrifugation and cryopreserved in liquid nitrogen vapor phase. Analytical flow cytometry was used to check the purity and quantity of every magnetically sorted T cell population. Genomic DNA was isolated from every sorted fraction and measured by UV absorbance on a Nanodrop 2000c. V is shortened by 2 bases, J by 8 bases, and the region joining them spans 13 bases. The CDR3 has 13 amino acids, counting the end cysteine and phenylalanine. Only the CDR3 DNA stays, 39 bases, in frame from base 1. The germline V gene (reference sequence) yields SGHNT for CDR1 and YYREEE for CDR2.

Using the deep immunoSEQ assay, TCR CDR3 regions were amplified from genomic DNA by multiplex PCR. Genomic DNA extracted from each cell subset was distributed evenly over all wells of several immunoSEQ 96-well plates, and each plate served as one replicate. For sorted subsets, each replicate PCR was loaded with approximately 0.2 ug genomic DNA, equivalent to roughly 30,000 T cell genomes. Purified libraries were quantified with a Qubit 3.0 fluorometer, sized on a Bioanalyzer 2100, and re-quantified with the KAPA Library Quantification kit. A separate single-read 150-cycle Illumina NextSeq 550 flow cell was used to sequence each immunoSEQ 96-well plate. The study's processing was this. The immunoSEQ output contained only junctional sequences without quality scores, so filtering could not match that applied to full-length reads. To assign V/J genes and CDR3, sequences were annotated against IMGT germline references using PyIR, a Python wrapper for IgBLAST v1.9. Reads with weak V/J assignments (E-value above 1e-6), missing CDR3, stop codons, out-of-frame junctions, or ambiguous translated residues were removed. A V3J clonotype was defined by an identical inferred V gene, J gene, and CDR3 amino acid sequence. Percentage overlap between repertoires was computed as shared unique clonotypes divided by the size of the smaller repertoire. Richness of each repertoire was evaluated using RTK rarefaction, the Chao1 estimator, and Recon v2.1 estimates of unobserved clonotypes. Generation probabilities for all TCRbeta clonotypes obtained by the gDNA method from several donors were computed using OLGA. Drawn from immuneACCESS, this table holds only the in-frame rearrangements with V and J called that TCRdb kept. Clones are partly lost; checked studies trace under half to an unresolved V gene and leave the rest unexplained. V and J calls and clone size are as listed in that table; D and trimming were resolved from the DNA. Across this sample there are about 710,000 clones, with around four fifths seen only once. The ten largest clones add up to more than 1.5% of the sample.

This clone came up a few times. What this receptor recognizes is not known. Base qualities are not at hand, and no much larger clone is one base apart. The sequenced material came from memory CD4+ T cells sorted from blood. The meaning of the sample's cell subset or site label: CD45RA-negative fraction. Here the chain combines TRBV5-4 and TRBJ1-1, with an unclear D gene assignment. This receptor was obtained from a woman aged 30 to 39 in good health. The CDR3 sequence is CASSFPPIEEAFF. The sequenced DNA is TGTGCCAGCAGCTTCCCCCCAATTGAAGAAGCTTTCTTT. With the portions outside the CDR3 filled from the reference TRBV5-4 and TRBJ1-1 genes, the complete variable region becomes ETGVTQSPTHLIKTRGQQVTLRCSSQSGHNTVSWYQQALGQGPQFIFQYYREEENGRGNFPPRFSGLQFPNYSSELNVNALELDDSALYLCASSFPPIEEAFFGQGTRLTVV.